A selection of T cell receptor beta chains follows, all from one sample in a study of cytomegalovirus exposure and HLA in healthy donors. Libraries were prepared by immunoSEQ multiplex PCR; TCRdb keeps only in-frame clonotypes and omits some of them. The sample shows 150,000 to 250,000 clones, roughly 81% of them seen only once. Sequenced: PBMCs. The receptors were sampled from a woman in her thirties in good health and CMV-seronegative. The CDR3 runs from the conserved cysteine through the conserved F or W. The D gene is left open where the match is weak. Rows may omit the clone size; those that give it use once, few, many or a size class.

J: TRBJ1-5
V: TRBV28
length: 15
D: .
size: .
CDR3: CASRQREGSNQPQHF
DNA: TGTGCCAGCCGACAGCGCGAAGGGAGCAATCAGCCCCAGCATTTT

J: TRBJ1-1
V: TRBV28
length: 14
D: .
size: .
CDR3: CASSLLRDNPEAFF
DNA: TGTGCCAGCAGTTTACTCAGGGACAACCCTGAAGCTTTCTTT

J: TRBJ2-7
V: TRBV15
length: 15
D: .
size: .
CDR3: CATSRDGGRSYEQYF
DNA: TGTGCCACCAGCAGAGATGGGGGCAGGTCCTACGAGCAGTACTTC

J: TRBJ2-1
V: TRBV10-3
length: 14
D: .
size: .
CDR3: CAISGTGREGEQFF
DNA: TGTGCCATCAGTGGTACTGGACGGGAAGGTGAGCAGTTCTTC

J: TRBJ2-7
V: TRBV18
length: 13
D: TRBD1
size: .
CDR3: CASSPNRGYEQYF
DNA: TGTGCCAGCTCACCTAACAGGGGCTACGAGCAGTACTTC

J: TRBJ1-2
V: TRBV12-5
length: 16
D: .
size: once
CDR3: CASAEGIWGANYGYTF
DNA: TGTGCTAGTGCGGAGGGCATATGGGGTGCTAACTATGGCTACACCTTC

J: TRBJ2-7
V: TRBV18
length: 12
D: .
size: .
CDR3: CASSPAKREQYF
DNA: TGTGCCAGCTCACCCGCCAAACGGGAGCAGTACTTC

J: TRBJ1-1
V: TRBV19
length: 15
D: .
size: .
CDR3: CASTRDGTLNTEAFF
DNA: TGTGCCAGTACCCGGGATGGGACATTGAACACTGAAGCTTTCTTT

J: TRBJ1-2
V: TRBV19
length: 13
D: .
size: many
CDR3: CASSNDRLYGYTF
DNA: TGTGCCAGTAGTAATGACAGACTCTATGGCTACACCTTC

J: TRBJ2-5
V: TRBV5-1
length: 15
D: .
size: .
CDR3: CASSLAQGRQETQYF
DNA: TGCGCCAGCAGCTTGGCCCAGGGGCGACAAGAGACCCAGTACTTC

J: TRBJ2-7
V: TRBV19
length: 15
D: TRBD1
size: .
CDR3: CASSGGTVMSYEQYF
DNA: TGTGCCAGTAGTGGTGGGACAGTAATGTCCTACGAGCAGTACTTC

J: TRBJ1-4
V: TRBV30
length: 16
D: TRBD1
size: few
CDR3: CAWMGQRSPSKEKLFF
DNA: TGTGCCTGGATGGGACAGCGCAGTCCATCGAAGGAAAAACTGTTTTTT

J: TRBJ2-5
V: TRBV9
length: 16
D: TRBD2
size: .
CDR3: CASSLDGAGSGETQYF
DNA: TGTGCCAGCAGCCTAGACGGAGCGGGGTCTGGGGAGACCCAGTACTTC

J: TRBJ2-1
V: TRBV29-1
length: 14
D: TRBD1
size: once
CDR3: CSGRDRGAYNEQFF
DNA: TGCAGCGGCCGGGACAGGGGCGCCTACAATGAGCAGTTCTTC

J: TRBJ2-5
V: TRBV30
length: 15
D: .
size: .
CDR3: CAWSVQAVSSETQYF
DNA: TGTGCCTGGAGTGTACAGGCGGTTTCGTCGGAGACCCAGTACTTC

J: TRBJ2-2
V: TRBV4-1
length: 16
D: TRBD1
size: .
CDR3: CASSRALDRAAGELFF
DNA: TGCGCCAGCAGCCGAGCCCTGGACAGGGCGGCCGGGGAGCTGTTTTTT

J: TRBJ2-7
V: TRBV14
length: 14
D: TRBD2
size: .
CDR3: CASSLGAGVYEQYF
DNA: TGTGCCAGCAGCCTCGGAGCGGGAGTTTACGAGCAGTACTTC

J: TRBJ2-5
V: TRBV15
length: 12
D: .
size: .
CDR3: CATSQRWETQYF
DNA: TGTGCCACCAGCCAGCGGTGGGAGACCCAGTACTTC

J: TRBJ2-1
V: TRBV19
length: 13
D: TRBD2
size: .
CDR3: CASSVTGGNEQFF
DNA: TGTGCCAGTAGTGTTACGGGAGGCAATGAGCAGTTCTTC

J: TRBJ1-2
V: TRBV25-1
length: 12
D: .
size: few
CDR3: CASSGQIYGYTF
DNA: TGTGCCAGCTCGGGACAAATCTATGGCTACACCTTC

J: TRBJ1-4
V: TRBV7-9
length: 15
D: .
size: .
CDR3: CASSLGGDAEEKLFF
DNA: TGTGCCAGCAGCTTAGGGGGGGACGCAGAAGAAAAACTGTTTTTT

J: TRBJ1-2
V: TRBV29-1
length: 11
D: TRBD1
size: .
CDR3: CSVETGDGYTF
DNA: TGCAGCGTTGAAACAGGGGATGGCTACACCTTC

J: TRBJ1-5
V: TRBV6-6
length: 15
D: .
size: few
CDR3: CASSYQGYSNQPQHF
DNA: TGTGCCAGCAGTTACCAGGGGTATAGCAATCAGCCCCAGCATTTT

J: TRBJ2-2
V: TRBV28
length: 17
D: .
size: many
CDR3: CASSFFGSQINTGELFF
DNA: TGTGCCAGCAGTTTCTTCGGGTCTCAGATAAACACCGGGGAGCTGTTTTTT

J: TRBJ1-1
V: TRBV18
length: 19
D: .
size: few
CDR3: CASSPPVFDRYIMNTEAFF
DNA: TGTGCCAGCTCACCGCCTGTTTTCGACAGGTATATCATGAACACTGAAGCTTTCTTT

J: TRBJ1-2
V: TRBV30
length: 12
D: .
size: .
CDR3: CALTSGDYGYTF
DNA: TGTGCCTTGACATCGGGGGACTATGGCTACACCTTC

J: TRBJ1-1
V: TRBV21-1
length: 9
D: .
size: few
CDR3: CASLSRAFF
DNA: TGTGCCAGCCTATCCCGAGCTTTCTTT

J: TRBJ2-7
V: TRBV5-1
length: 16
D: .
size: .
CDR3: CASSLGPTGYLEEQYF
DNA: TGCGCCAGCAGCTTGGGACCCACAGGGTACTTGGAGGAGCAGTACTTC

J: TRBJ2-1
V: TRBV29-1
length: 16
D: TRBD2
size: .
CDR3: CSVPRRAGGHYNEQFF
DNA: TGCAGCGTCCCACGACGAGCGGGGGGACACTACAATGAGCAGTTCTTC

J: TRBJ1-2
V: TRBV5-1
length: 13
D: .
size: .
CDR3: CASTTLEGKGYTF
DNA: TGCGCCAGCACCACCTTAGAGGGCAAAGGCTACACCTTC

J: TRBJ2-7
V: TRBV19
length: 15
D: TRBD1
size: .
CDR3: CASSIVGTGKYEQYF
DNA: TGTGCCAGTAGTATAGTCGGGACAGGGAAATACGAGCAGTACTTC

J: TRBJ2-7
V: TRBV7-9
length: 16
D: .
size: few
CDR3: CASSRAGALSSYEQYF
DNA: TGTGCCAGCAGTCGTGCCGGTGCATTGAGCTCCTACGAGCAGTACTTC

J: TRBJ1-2
V: TRBV30
length: 9
D: .
size: few
CDR3: CASGDGYTF
DNA: TGTGCCTCAGGGGATGGCTACACCTTC

J: TRBJ2-7
V: TRBV5-1
length: 15
D: TRBD2
size: .
CDR3: CASSLGTSLLREQYF
DNA: TGCGCCAGCAGCCTGGGGACTAGCCTGCTGCGGGAGCAGTACTTC

J: TRBJ2-7
V: TRBV6-1
length: 14
D: .
size: few
CDR3: CASSRGYLSYEQYF
DNA: TGTGCCAGCAGTAGGGGCTACCTCTCCTACGAGCAGTACTTC

J: TRBJ1-1
V: TRBV9
length: 13
D: .
size: .
CDR3: CASSVESGAEAFF
DNA: TGTGCCAGCAGCGTAGAAAGCGGCGCTGAAGCTTTCTTT

J: TRBJ2-2
V: TRBV7-6
length: 18
D: TRBD2
size: .
CDR3: CASSLGTSRSANTGELFF
DNA: TGTGCCAGCAGCCTCGGGACTAGCCGAAGCGCGAACACCGGGGAGCTGTTTTTT

J: TRBJ2-1
V: TRBV6-4
length: 16
D: TRBD2
size: .
CDR3: CASSELGLASYNEQFF
DNA: TGTGCCAGCAGTGAGCTGGGACTAGCGTCCTACAATGAGCAGTTCTTC

J: TRBJ2-7
V: TRBV14
length: 11
D: .
size: .
CDR3: CASSQASEQYF
DNA: TGTGCCAGCAGCCAAGCCTCCGAGCAGTACTTC

J: TRBJ2-5
V: TRBV13
length: 13
D: .
size: .
CDR3: CASSLASRETQYF
DNA: TGTGCCAGCAGCTTAGCTTCGAGGGAGACCCAGTACTTC

J: TRBJ1-4
V: TRBV11-2
length: 18
D: TRBD1
size: few
CDR3: CASSSFPHPGGEDEKLFF
DNA: TGTGCCAGCAGCTCCTTCCCTCACCCAGGGGGCGAGGATGAAAAACTGTTTTTT

J: TRBJ2-1
V: TRBV15
length: 19
D: TRBD2
size: .
CDR3: CATSREVGYGGKSYNEQFF
DNA: TGTGCCACCAGCAGAGAAGTAGGTTACGGGGGGAAATCCTACAATGAGCAGTTCTTC

J: TRBJ2-3
V: TRBV5-4
length: 13
D: .
size: .
CDR3: CASSLGRRDTQYF
DNA: TGTGCCAGCAGCCTGGGCCGTAGAGATACGCAGTATTTT

J: TRBJ2-1
V: TRBV11-2
length: 16
D: TRBD1
size: .
CDR3: CASSPRTGPSAGEQFF
DNA: TGTGCCAGCAGCCCGCGGACAGGGCCGAGTGCGGGTGAGCAGTTCTTC

J: TRBJ2-2
V: TRBV30
length: 13
D: TRBD1
size: .
CDR3: CAWDRENTGELFF
DNA: TGTGCCTGGGACAGGGAGAACACCGGGGAGCTGTTTTTT

J: TRBJ2-1
V: TRBV15
length: 16
D: TRBD2
size: .
CDR3: CATSATTSGRRNEQFF
DNA: TGTGCCACCAGCGCCACGACTAGCGGGAGACGTAATGAGCAGTTCTTC

J: TRBJ1-5
V: TRBV7-8
length: 16
D: TRBD1
size: .
CDR3: CASGQGARHSNQPQHF
DNA: TGTGCCAGCGGTCAGGGGGCCCGACATAGCAATCAGCCCCAGCATTTT

J: TRBJ2-5
V: TRBV30
length: 13
D: TRBD2
size: .
CDR3: CAQALAGVETQYF
DNA: TGTGCCCAGGCTCTAGCGGGAGTGGAGACCCAGTACTTC

J: TRBJ2-7
V: TRBV18
length: 15
D: .
size: .
CDR3: CASSSVLKTIYEQYF
DNA: TGTGCCAGCTCATCGGTACTCAAAACGATCTACGAGCAGTACTTC

J: TRBJ2-1
V: TRBV5-1
length: 13
D: .
size: .
CDR3: CASSLARGDEQFF
DNA: TGCGCCAGCAGCTTGGCGCGAGGTGATGAGCAGTTCTTC

J: TRBJ2-2
V: TRBV5-5
length: 15
D: .
size: .
CDR3: CASSLAGEEHRELFF
DNA: TGTGCCAGCAGCTTGGCCGGGGAAGAACACCGGGAGCTGTTTTTT

J: TRBJ2-7
V: TRBV5-1
length: 15
D: .
size: .
CDR3: CASRMWAQGTYEQYF
DNA: TGCGCCAGCAGGATGTGGGCCCAGGGGACCTACGAGCAGTACTTC

J: TRBJ2-3
V: TRBV10-3
length: 14
D: .
size: .
CDR3: CAISGTSQGGTQYF
DNA: TGTGCCATCAGTGGAACCTCCCAGGGGGGTACGCAGTATTTT

J: TRBJ1-1
V: TRBV5-6
length: 17
D: .
size: once
CDR3: CASSLDLGVGINTEAFF
DNA: TGTGCCAGCAGCTTGGATCTCGGGGTGGGGATTAACACTGAAGCTTTCTTT

J: TRBJ2-1
V: TRBV2
length: 13
D: TRBD2
size: .
CDR3: CASEAGIYNEQFF
DNA: TGTGCCAGCGAAGCGGGAATCTACAATGAGCAGTTCTTC